Below are 9 T cell receptor beta chains sequenced from a single sample in a study of T-cell memory formation after mild COVID-19. A single record per CDR3 protein comes from TCRdb applying MiXCR to the 5' RACE reads. Of roughly 150,000 distinct CDR3 sequences in the sample, roughly 15% were seen once. Sequencing was carried out using PBMCs or a T cell subset sorted from them (not recorded which). The receptor set was obtained from an adult woman who had mild COVID-19 (a few samples of this study predate the infection). Cell type and time point are not known.

This clonotype has a handful of counts. The chain carries TRBV5-6 and TRBJ1-4, with a weak D call TRBD1 (6 bases). The V end lost 0 bases, the J end lost 3 bases, and 15 bases lay between the germline ends. CDR1 is SGHDT and CDR2 is YYEEEE in the germline V gene. The CDR3 has 17 residues. The CDR3 DNA reads TGTGCCAGCAGCTTGGATGGGGGGCGCGCCCCTAATGAAAAACTGTTTTTT. Translating gives CASSLDGGRAPNEKLFF.

The CDR3 spells CASSMLGTVRETQYF. DNA for the CDR3: TGTGCCAGCAGCATGCTCGGGACGGTACGAGAGACCCAGTACTTC. This chain connects TRBV7-9 to TRBJ2-5; D assignment may be TRBD1 or TRBD2 (5 bases each). CDR3 length: 15 amino acids. CDR1 and CDR2 from the germline V gene are SEHNR and FQNEAQ (reference sequence). Trimming took 5 bases from V and 4 from J, leaving 17 bases between them.

This clonotype was counted a few times. The J gene is TRBJ2-1, the V gene TRBV11-2; 14 nucleotides match TRBD2. This CDR3 contains 16 residues. Germline V gene lookup returns CDR1 SGHAT and CDR2 FQNNGV. Germline trimming cut 3 bases from V and 7 bases from J; bases unmatched to any gene: 5. In DNA, the CDR3 is TGTGCCAGCAGCTTCACGGGACTAGCGGGAGCTAATGAGCAGTTCTTC. Its protein is CASSFTGLAGANEQFF.

This clonotype was counted a few times. The chain carries TRBV20-1 and TRBJ2-5, with D hard to call. The CDR3 spans 14 residues. V was pared by 3 bases and J by 2 bases, with 13 bases between. Germline CDR1 DFQATT, CDR2 SNEGSKA (reference sequence). CDR3 protein: CSASPDSLQETQYF. The CDR3, as DNA: TGCAGTGCTAGCCCTGACTCCCTGCAAGAGACCCAGTACTTC.

V is TRBV6-2 or TRBV6-3 and J is TRBJ2-7; 7 bases agree with TRBD1. Per the germline V gene, CDR1 is MNHEY and CDR2 is SVGEGT. The V and J ends lost 6 bases and 3 bases, in that order; junction bases with no gene match: 14. This CDR3 has 16 residues. The CDR3 coding sequence is TGTGCCAGCAGAGCAATCCCCGGGACAGTTAGCTACGAGCAGTACTTC. It codes for CASRAIPGTVSYEQYF.

This clonotype was observed a single time. This chain links TRBV15 with TRBJ1-5; D is perhaps TRBD1 (6 bases). The germline CDR1 and CDR2 sequences are LNHNV and YYDKDF (reference sequence). V was shortened by 3 bases and J by 6 bases, with 15 bases between the two germline ends. This CDR3 contains 15 residues. The DNA of the CDR3 is TGTGCCACCAGCAGTGCGGGCGGGGGCATTCAGCCCCAGCATTTT. Protein: CATSSAGGGIQPQHF.

The rearrangement joins TRBV20-1 to TRBJ2-5; 14 nucleotides match TRBD2. The germline V gene has CDR1 DFQATT and CDR2 SNEGSKA (reference sequence). This CDR3 contains 15 residues. V lost 0 bases, J lost 5 bases, and 2 bases stayed unmatched. CDR3 loop: CSAREGLAGVETQYF. CDR3 bases: TGCAGTGCTAGAGAGGGACTAGCGGGGGTGGAGACCCAGTACTTC.

At least ten counts were recorded for this clonotype. This chain joins TRBV7-9 and TRBJ2-5, with unresolved D. The V gene lost 1 base and the J gene lost 5 bases, with 8 bases spanning the gap. CDR1 is SEHNR, CDR2 FQNEAQ, per germline (reference sequence). The CDR3 loop spans 13 amino acids. The CDR3 sequence: CASSLDPLETQYF. In nucleotides, the CDR3 is TGTGCCAGCAGCTTAGACCCTTTGGAGACCCAGTACTTC.

This clonotype was picked up a small number of times. This chain connects TRBV2 to TRBJ2-2; weak D call: TRBD1 (6 bases). Trimming left V 7 bases short and J 6 bases short, with 9 bases between. The CDR3 runs to 12 residues. Germline CDR1 reads SNHLY; CDR2 reads FYNNEI. CDR3 amino acids: CASNPGAGELFF. Written as DNA, the CDR3 is TGTGCCAGCAACCCAGGGGCCGGGGAGCTGTTTTTT.